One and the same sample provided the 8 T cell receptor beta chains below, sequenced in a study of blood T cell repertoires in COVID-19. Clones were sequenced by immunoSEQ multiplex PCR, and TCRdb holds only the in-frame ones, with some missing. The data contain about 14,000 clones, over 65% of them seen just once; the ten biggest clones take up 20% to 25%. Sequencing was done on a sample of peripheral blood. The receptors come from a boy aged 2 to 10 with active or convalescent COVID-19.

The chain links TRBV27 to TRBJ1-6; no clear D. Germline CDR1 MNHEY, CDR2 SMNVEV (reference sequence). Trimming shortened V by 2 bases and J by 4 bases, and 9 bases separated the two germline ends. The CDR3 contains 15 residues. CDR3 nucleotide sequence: TGTGCCAGCAGTTTAGGGCAGACGTATAATTCACCCCTCCACTTT. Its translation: CASSLGQTYNSPLHF.

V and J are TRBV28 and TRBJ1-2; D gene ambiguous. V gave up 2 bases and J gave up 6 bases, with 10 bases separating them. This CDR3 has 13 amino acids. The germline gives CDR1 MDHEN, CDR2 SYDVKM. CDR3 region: CASSLETPNGYTF. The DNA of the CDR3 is TGTGCCAGCAGTTTAGAGACTCCTAATGGCTACACCTTC.

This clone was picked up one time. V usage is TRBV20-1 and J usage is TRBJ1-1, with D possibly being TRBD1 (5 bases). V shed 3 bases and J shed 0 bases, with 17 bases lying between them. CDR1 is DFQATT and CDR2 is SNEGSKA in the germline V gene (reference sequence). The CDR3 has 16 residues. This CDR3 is CSASRPGLSMNTEAFF. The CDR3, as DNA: TGCAGTGCTAGTAGGCCAGGGCTCTCGATGAACACTGAAGCTTTCTTT.

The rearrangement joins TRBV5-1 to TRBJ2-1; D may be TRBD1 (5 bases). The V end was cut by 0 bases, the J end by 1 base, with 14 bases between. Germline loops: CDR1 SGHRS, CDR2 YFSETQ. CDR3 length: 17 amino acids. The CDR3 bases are TGCGCCAGCAGCTTGGCCAGGGTGGTTGGGTCCTACAATGAGCAGTTCTTC. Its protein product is CASSLARVVGSYNEQFF.

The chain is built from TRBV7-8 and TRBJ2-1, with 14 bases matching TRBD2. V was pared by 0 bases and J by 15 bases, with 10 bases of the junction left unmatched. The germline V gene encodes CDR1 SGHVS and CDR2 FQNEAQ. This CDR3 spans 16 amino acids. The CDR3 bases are TGTGCCAGCAGCTTAGCCCCCGGGACTAGCGGGAGAGGGTTGTTCTTC. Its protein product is CASSLAPGTSGRGLFF.

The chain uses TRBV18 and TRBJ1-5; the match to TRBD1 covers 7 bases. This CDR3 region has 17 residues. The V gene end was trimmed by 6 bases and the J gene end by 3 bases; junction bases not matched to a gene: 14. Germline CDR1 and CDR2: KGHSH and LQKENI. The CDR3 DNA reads TGTGCCAGCTCTAGAACCGGGGCCAGGGGGTCCAATCAGCCCCAGCATTTT. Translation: CASSRTGARGSNQPQHF.

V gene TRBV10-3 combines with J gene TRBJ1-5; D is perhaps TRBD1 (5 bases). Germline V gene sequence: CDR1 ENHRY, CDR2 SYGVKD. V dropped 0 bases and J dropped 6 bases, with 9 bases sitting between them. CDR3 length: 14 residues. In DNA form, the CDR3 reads TGTGCCATCAGTGAGTCTACAGGTAGTCAGCCCCAGCATTTT. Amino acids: CAISESTGSQPQHF.

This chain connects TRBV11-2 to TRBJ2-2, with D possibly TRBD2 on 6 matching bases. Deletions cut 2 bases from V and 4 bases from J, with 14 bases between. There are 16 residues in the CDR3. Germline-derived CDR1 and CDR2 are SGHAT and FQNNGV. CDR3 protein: CASSLNYGGGTGELFF. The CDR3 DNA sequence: TGTGCCAGCAGCTTAAATTACGGGGGAGGCACCGGGGAGCTGTTTTTT.